This T cell receptor (beta chain) stems from a study of regulatory T cells in long-lasting Graves disease. Time point given: newly diagnosed GD, antithyroid drugs for less than 3 months. Scientists built the TCR library using RNA that was extracted from PBMCs. Libraries of TCR beta came from iRepertoire HTBI primers plus Arm-PCR of CDR3 regions. TCRdb itself ran the multiplex PCR reads through MiXCR, one entry per CDR3 protein. The repertoire holds almost 450,000 distinct CDR3 sequences, with approximately 16% as singletons. Trimming cost V 3 bases and J 4 bases, with 6 bases left between them. Germline V gene data show CDR1 as SEHNR and CDR2 as FQNEAQ (reference sequence). The CDR3 covers 13 residues. The data were also submitted as part of a second study, on T cells in Graves' hyperthyroidism and ophthalmopathy.

The rearrangement joins TRBV7-9 to TRBJ2-2; D uncertain. The sequences come from peripheral blood mononuclear cells (PBMCs), collected at new diagnosis, from a patient treated with antithyroid drugs. The TCR sequence derives from a young woman with Graves disease. CDR3 in amino acids: CASSLSFTGELFF. The CDR3 region has the DNA TGTGCCAGCAGCTTGTCGTTCACCGGGGAGCTGTTTTTT.